Following are 11 T cell receptor beta chains from one sample sequenced in a study of blood T cell repertoires in COVID-19. Method: immunoSEQ multiplex PCR; TCRdb's copy keeps in-frame clones and lacks some. The table includes approximately 240,000 clones, about 85% detected once. The sample was peripheral blood. Source of these receptors: a woman younger than 30 who had recovered from COVID-19.

The gene calls are TRBV19 and TRBJ1-1, with 10 bases fitting TRBD1. CDR3 length: 15 amino acids. V was pared by 6 bases and J by 4 bases, with 8 bases of the junction left unmatched. Germline CDR1 reads LNHDA; CDR2 reads SQIVND (reference sequence). Written as DNA, the CDR3 is TGTGCCAGTAGACCCCGGACAGGGGGTAGCACTGAAGCTTTCTTT. Encoded protein: CASRPRTGGSTEAFF.

The chain recombines TRBV24-1 with TRBJ2-1; a possible D gene is TRBD2 (5 bases). The CDR3 runs 16 residues. Between the trimmed V and J ends, which lost 6 bases and 1 base, there was a span of 15 bases. Germline lookup yields CDR1 KGHDR and CDR2 SFDVKD. The CDR3 is CATSTRGTSSYNEQFF. CDR3 in DNA: TGTGCCACCAGTACCCGGGGTACGAGTTCCTACAATGAGCAGTTCTTC.

This rearrangement joins TRBV14 to TRBJ1-1, with D possibly matching TRBD1 (6 bases). The CDR3 contains 13 residues. The V gene lost 4 bases and the J gene lost 10 bases, with 16 bases spanning the gap. Per the germline V gene, CDR1 is SGHDN and CDR2 is FVKESK. The CDR3: CASSPNGRGVAFF. The CDR3 DNA reads as TGTGCCAGCAGCCCCAACGGCAGGGGCGTAGCTTTCTTT.

The chain is built from TRBV13 and TRBJ2-1; tentatively, D is TRBD1 (6 bases). V was cut by 4 bases and J by 8 bases, with 18 bases left in between. The CDR3 length is 15 residues. CDR1 is PRHDT, CDR2 FYEKMQ, per germline (reference sequence). In nucleotides, the CDR3 is TGTGCCAGCAGCTCAACTAAGTGGACAGAGGATGAGCAGTTCTTC. Protein sequence: CASSSTKWTEDEQFF.

The chain recombines TRBV27 with TRBJ1-5; D call uncertain. This CDR3 has 15 residues. Germline V lookup: CDR1 MNHEY, CDR2 SMNVEV (reference sequence). With 4 bases removed from V and 0 bases from J, the gap between germline ends came to 10 bases. The CDR3 protein is CASSSPEYSNQPQHF. DNA for the CDR3: TGTGCCAGCAGTTCGCCAGAATATAGCAATCAGCCCCAGCATTTT.

V and J are TRBV4-2 and TRBJ2-3, with TRBD2 matching 9 bases. Germline CDR1 LGHNA, CDR2 YNFKEQ. This CDR3 spans 15 amino acids. V shed 4 bases, J shed 6 bases, and the junction held 8 bases outside the gene matches. CDR3: CASSRTKREVDTQYF. In DNA form, the CDR3 reads TGTGCCAGCAGCCGGACTAAGCGGGAGGTGGATACGCAGTATTTT.

This rearrangement joins TRBV27 to TRBJ2-7; 8 bases are a match to TRBD1. The length of the CDR3 is 17 residues. CDR1 is MNHEY, CDR2 SMNVEV, per germline (reference sequence). Germline trimming cut 0 bases from V and 3 bases from J; bases unmatched to any gene: 10. The CDR3 spells CASSLSIGQGGIYEQYF. Written as DNA, the CDR3 is TGTGCCAGCAGTTTATCGATCGGACAGGGTGGGATCTACGAGCAGTACTTC.

The V call is TRBV7-2, the J call TRBJ2-3; weak D call: TRBD2 (5 bases). Germline V gene data show CDR1 as SGHTA and CDR2 as FQGNSA. CDR3 size: 14 residues. V lost 5 bases to trimming and J lost 2 bases, with 11 bases between them. CDR3 in DNA: TGTGCCAGCAGCGTCGGGATCTTCACAGATACGCAGTATTTT. Translating gives CASSVGIFTDTQYF.

The gene calls are TRBV7-2 and TRBJ1-1; D ambiguous. The CDR3 length is 15 residues. The V end lost 0 bases, the J end lost 2 bases, and 10 bases lay between the germline ends. Germline CDR1 SGHTA, CDR2 FQGNSA. This CDR3 is CASSLARSANTEAFF. The CDR3, as DNA: TGTGCCAGCAGCTTAGCACGGAGTGCCAACACTGAAGCTTTCTTT.

This rearrangement joins TRBV19 to TRBJ2-3, with 7 bases lining up with TRBD1. V dropped 5 bases and J dropped 3; count of bases not matched to a gene: 8. The CDR3 runs to 15 residues. The germline gives CDR1 LNHDA, CDR2 SQIVND (reference sequence). The CDR3 nucleotides are TGTGCCAGTAGTCTCCGACAGGGATTGACAGATACGCAGTATTTT. Amino acid sequence: CASSLRQGLTDTQYF.

This chain joins TRBV10-3 and TRBJ2-3, with TRBD2 matching over 8 bases. The CDR3 contains 14 residues. Germline V gives CDR1 ENHRY, CDR2 SYGVKD. The ends lost 6 bases at V and 3 bases at J; junction bases unmatched: 5. As DNA, the CDR3 is TGTGCCATCAGCCTGAGCGGGAGTACAGATACGCAGTATTTT. Residues: CAISLSGSTDTQYF.